This T cell receptor (beta chain) is drawn from a study of T cell repertoires in cytomegalovirus infection. This clonotype has a handful of counts. TCRdb reanalysed the reads using MiXCR and keeps one entry per CDR3 protein. The data hold 150,000 to 200,000 distinct CDR3 sequences, with around 15% observed a single time. V dropped 5 bases and J dropped 7; count of bases not matched to a gene: 5. The germline CDR1 and CDR2 sequences are SGHTA and FQGNSA. The CDR3 runs 13 residues. V usage is TRBV7-2 and J usage is TRBJ1-2, with TRBD1 identical over 9 bases. The sequence came from a human donor in good health (CMV status not recorded). Some clones in this sample may be carry-over from other donors' samples. Material: PBMCs. The CDR3 is CASSRDRDGGYTF. DNA for the CDR3: TGTGCCAGCAGCCGGGACAGGGACGGTGGCTACACCTTC.